This record concerns one T cell receptor beta chain sequence. The antigen is unknown. A second about 7 to 11 cycle PCR used barcoded and J-beta primers. TCRdb analysed the 5' RACE reads with MiXCR anew, one entry per CDR3 protein. The sample carries 900,000 to 950,000 distinct CDR3 sequences, roughly 28% recorded once. The sample comes from a study of blood T cells in healthy people across ages. This CDR3 spans 17 amino acids. Germline CDR1 reads MNHEY; CDR2 reads SVGAGI. V was shortened by 2 bases and J by 2 bases, with 17 bases between the two germline ends. Findings and caveats of the study: Observed TCR beta diversity showed a strong correlation with the percentage of naive T cells as measured by flow cytometry.

The data also belong to a second study, concerning T cells of mothers and their children. This second study notes: Normalized overlap was always slightly, never significantly, higher in related than unrelated mother-child pairs.

The rearrangement links TRBV6-5 to TRBJ2-3, with D possibly matching TRBD1 (6 bases). Sequenced: blood. This receptor was obtained from a woman aged 40 to 49 in good health. CDR3: CASSYRFRDTLTDTQYF. In DNA form, the CDR3 reads TGTGCCAGCAGTTACCGCTTCCGGGACACCCTCACAGATACGCAGTATTTT.